The 29 T cell receptor beta chains below were found in one sample sequenced in a study of CD4+ T cells in melanoma. Method: immunoSEQ multiplex PCR; TCRdb's copy keeps in-frame clones and lacks some. Of 55,000 or so clones listed, roughly two thirds are singletons. The sequenced material came from tumor tissue. These receptor sequences come from a human donor with melanoma.

The V gene is TRBV7-8, the J gene TRBJ1-2, with D uncertain. CDR1 and CDR2 from the germline V gene are SGHVS and FQNEAQ. The V gene lost 0 bases and the J gene lost 2 bases, with 7 bases spanning the gap. This CDR3 spans 14 amino acids. CDR3 bases: TGTGCCAGCAGCTTAGCAAAAACCAACTATGGCTACACCTTC. This sequence encodes CASSLAKTNYGYTF.

The V call is TRBV27, the J call TRBJ2-7, with 9 bases lining up with TRBD1. CDR1 MNHEY and CDR2 SMNVEV come from the germline V gene (reference sequence). Germline trimming cut 8 bases from V and 2 bases from J; bases unmatched to any gene: 7. The length of the CDR3 is 14 residues. The CDR3 protein is CASRRDRATYEQYF. DNA of the CDR3: TGTGCCAGCCGCAGGGACAGGGCCACCTACGAGCAGTACTTC.

The rearrangement joins TRBV18 to TRBJ1-4; D is uncertain. The ends were cut back, 0 bases at V and 4 bases at J, with 6 bases in the middle. Germline values: CDR1 KGHSH, CDR2 LQKENI. The CDR3 sequence is 14 residues long. The CDR3 nucleotides read TGTGCCAGCTCACCACCAGACCTTAATGAAAAACTGTTTTTT. It translates to CASSPPDLNEKLFF.

This clone was recorded many times. V and J are TRBV6-1 and TRBJ1-5, with a tentative D call TRBD1 (5 bases). The CDR3 contains 16 residues. V shed 4 bases and J shed 4 bases, with 17 bases lying between them. Germline V gives CDR1 MNHNS, CDR2 SASEGT. CDR3 residues: CASSGSLWAGNQPQHF. The CDR3 DNA reads as TGTGCCAGCAGTGGCAGTCTATGGGCAGGGAATCAGCCCCAGCATTTT.

The J gene is TRBJ2-1, the V gene TRBV7-9, with no clear D. Looked up from germline, CDR1 is SEHNR and CDR2 is FQNEAQ (reference sequence). This CDR3 comprises 13 residues. Deletions cut 7 bases from V and 4 bases from J, with 11 bases between. In DNA, the CDR3 is TGTGCCAGCACTCTACTCCCATACAATGAGCAGTTCTTC. It translates to CASTLLPYNEQFF.

The rearrangement links TRBV29-1 to TRBJ2-7; D not certain. The CDR3 length is 17 residues. Germline assignment: CDR1 SQVTM and CDR2 ANQGSEA. Trimming took off 6 bases at V and 1 base at J, with 25 bases between the two ends. CDR3 sequence (DNA): TGCAGCGTACGTCTCCGTCTAAGAGCCGGCGCGTCCTACGAGCAGTACTTC. This codes for CSVRLRLRAGASYEQYF.

The genes are TRBV5-8 and TRBJ2-2; TRBD1 is a possible D gene (6 bases). The CDR3 sequence is 16 residues long. Germline-derived CDR1 and CDR2 are SGHTS and YDEGEE. Trimming removed 4 bases at V and 1 base at J, with 14 bases between. The CDR3 sequence is CASSPDRWKNTGELFF. In DNA, the CDR3 is TGTGCCAGCAGCCCTGACAGGTGGAAGAACACCGGGGAGCTGTTTTTT.

This clone was seen just once. J is TRBJ1-5 and V is TRBV7-2; no definite D call. CDR1 SGHTA and CDR2 FQGNSA come from the germline V gene. V was trimmed by 5 bases and J by 4 bases, leaving 18 bases between them. CDR3 size: 16 residues. CDR3 DNA sequence: TGTGCCAGCAGCGTGGGCCCTTATGGGATTAATCAGCCCCAGCATTTT. Translated, it gives CASSVGPYGINQPQHF.

V and J are TRBV4-1 and TRBJ2-7; no clear D gene. Trimming removed 0 bases from V and 4 bases from J, with 10 bases in between. The CDR3 length is 14 residues. Germline loops: CDR1 MGHRA, CDR2 YSYEKL. The CDR3 region has the DNA TGCGCCAGCAGCCAAGATTTTGGCCCTTACGAGCAGTACTTC. This translates into CASSQDFGPYEQYF.

The CDR3, as DNA: TGTGCCAGCAGCTTACTCGTAGGCGAAAAACTGTTTTTT. It encodes CASSLLVGEKLFF. The chain joins TRBV7-8 to TRBJ1-4; D remains ambiguous. The CDR3 sequence is 13 residues long. The germline CDR1 and CDR2 sequences are SGHVS and FQNEAQ. Deletions cut 2 bases from V and 8 bases from J, with 9 bases between. Filled out from reference TRBV7-8 and TRBJ1-4, the complete variable domain reads GAGVSQSPRYKVAKRGQDVALRCDPISGHVSLFWYQQALGQGPEFLTYFQNEAQLDKSGLPSDRFFAERPEGSVSTLKIQRTQQEDSAVYLCASSLLVGEKLFFGSGTQLSVL.

The chain recombines TRBV6-5 with TRBJ2-2; D not resolved. In germline, CDR1 is MNHEY, CDR2 SVGAGI. CDR3 size: 14 residues. Trimming removed 7 bases from V and 1 base from J, with 10 bases in between. The CDR3 sequence is CASIRRRNTGELFF. In DNA form, the CDR3 reads TGTGCCAGCATACGACGGCGGAACACCGGGGAGCTGTTTTTT.

This CDR3 reads CASSSGTITGELFF. Written as DNA, the CDR3 is TGTGCCAGCAGCTCCGGGACAATCACCGGGGAGCTGTTTTTT. The chain couples TRBV7-9 to TRBJ2-2; D may be TRBD1 (6 bases). Looked up from germline, CDR1 is SEHNR and CDR2 is FQNEAQ (reference sequence). The CDR3 covers 14 residues. Trimming cost V 4 bases and J 4 bases, with 10 bases left between them. The full variable domain, in which reference TRBV7-9 and TRBJ2-2 provide the parts outside the CDR3, is DTGVSQNPRHKITKRGQNVTFRCDPISEHNRLYWYRQTLGQGPEFLTYFQNEAQLEKSRLLSDRFSAERPKGSFSTLEIQRTEQGDSAMYLCASSSGTITGELFFGEGSRLTVL.

CDR3 sequence reads: CASSSDRPRGTEAFF. CDR3 nucleotide sequence: TGTGCCAGCAGCTCCGACAGGCCCCGGGGCACTGAAGCTTTCTTT. The chain combines TRBV11-2 with TRBJ1-1, with D perhaps TRBD1 (6 bases). Trimming shortened V by 4 bases and J by 4 bases, and 16 bases separated the two germline ends. Germline CDR1 reads SGHAT; CDR2 reads FQNNGV. The CDR3 length is 15 residues. The entire variable domain, with the rest obtained from reference TRBV11-2 and TRBJ1-1, is as follows: EAGVAQSPRYKIIEKRQSVAFWCNPISGHATLYWYQQILGQGPKLLIQFQNNGVVDDSQLPKDRFSAERLKGVDSTLKIQPAKLEDSAVYLCASSSDRPRGTEAFFGQGTRLTVV.

For this clone: Relative to the germline gene, one junction end is altered; a read error may explain this. This chain connects TRBV15 to TRBJ1-1; TRBD1 might be the D (6 bases). The length of the CDR3 is 11 residues. In germline, CDR1 is LNHNV, CDR2 YYDKDF (reference sequence). CDR3 residues: CATSRENRVHF. CDR3 DNA sequence: TGTGCCACCAGCAGAGAAAACAGGGTACACTTT.

V is TRBV6-5 and J is TRBJ1-2; no firm D call. This CDR3 is 14 amino acids long. Per germline, CDR1 MNHEY and CDR2 SVGAGI. Trimming removed 5 bases at V and 4 bases at J, with 14 bases between. The CDR3 coding sequence is TGTGCCAGCAGTCCCCCGGGATTGGGCTATGGCTACACCTTC. It is translated as CASSPPGLGYGYTF.

This clone was detected only a few times. This chain joins TRBV7-9 and TRBJ1-5, with D possibly being TRBD1 (6 bases). V gave up 5 bases and J gave up 9 bases, with 17 bases separating them. The germline gives CDR1 SEHNR, CDR2 FQNEAQ (reference sequence). The CDR3 extends over 14 amino acids. CDR3 protein: CASSPDRSSWPQHF. The DNA for the CDR3 is TGTGCCAGCAGCCCAGACAGGTCCTCGTGGCCCCAGCATTTT.

This clone was seen only once. This chain uses TRBV6-5 with TRBJ2-1; TRBD2 agrees at 7 bases. The junction had 4 bases not matched to a gene; V was cut back by 8 bases and J by 0 bases. The CDR3 length is 14 residues. CDR1 is MNHEY and CDR2 is SVGAGI in the germline V gene. As DNA, the CDR3 is TGTGCCAGCCGGGGCGGGAGCTCCTACAATGAGCAGTTCTTC. Protein: CASRGGSSYNEQFF.

The chain joins TRBV6-6 to TRBJ1-1; TRBD1 is a possible D gene (5 bases). Germline CDR1 MNHNY, CDR2 SVGAGI (reference sequence). V was pared by 0 bases and J by 5 bases, with 10 bases between. The CDR3 is 14 residues long. The DNA of the CDR3 is TGTGCCAGCAGTTACTCATCCCGGGGGACTGAAGCTTTCTTT. This encodes CASSYSSRGTEAFF.

This clone was counted only a few times. This sequence joins TRBV7-9 and TRBJ2-7; 7 positions match TRBD1. This CDR3 has 15 residues. Losses at the gene ends were 6 bases for V and 0 bases for J; bases not matched to a gene: 8. The germline V gene encodes CDR1 SEHNR and CDR2 FQNEAQ (reference sequence). Written as DNA, the CDR3 is TGTGCCAGCAGTCGTGGGACAGTCGACTCCTACGAGCAGTACTTC. Its protein product is CASSRGTVDSYEQYF.

This chain joins TRBV25-1 and TRBJ1-6; 9 bases match TRBD1. The CDR3 sequence is 13 residues long. After removal of 7 bases from V and 7 bases from J, the junction contained 2 bases not matched to a gene. CDR1 is MGHDK and CDR2 is SYGVNS in the germline V gene. Here the CDR3 reads CASIQGANSPLHF. For the CDR3, the DNA is TGTGCCAGCATACAGGGGGCCAATTCACCCCTCCACTTT.

Notes on this clone: A far larger clone is a single base away, which makes a read error likely. V usage is TRBV7-2 and J usage is TRBJ2-2; no firm D call. V dropped 6 bases and J dropped 3 bases, with 14 bases sitting between them. The CDR3 contains 15 residues. Germline loops: CDR1 SGHTA, CDR2 FQGNSA. CDR3 nucleotide sequence: TGTGCCAGCAGTCTTCGGGTCTGGGACACCGGGGAGCTGTTTTTT. This sequence encodes CASSLRVWDTGELFF.

The rearrangement joins TRBV14 to TRBJ1-2; D gene ambiguous. The V and J ends lost 7 bases and 8 bases respectively, with 14 bases between them. In germline, CDR1 is SGHDN, CDR2 FVKESK. This CDR3 has 12 residues. The CDR3 DNA follows: TGTGCCAGCAACCAGCCCCCGGGAGGCTACACCTTC. This encodes CASNQPPGGYTF.

V gene TRBV5-1 combines with J gene TRBJ1-3; maybe TRBD1 (5 bases). Germline V gene sequence: CDR1 SGHRS, CDR2 YFSETQ. This CDR3 region has 15 residues. V was cut by 3 bases and J by 5 bases, with 15 bases left in between. The CDR3 DNA reads as TGCGCCAGCAGCTCCGGGACTCTAAACAGAAACACCATATATTTT. Residues: CASSSGTLNRNTIYF.

This clone was found a few times. This chain connects TRBV13 to TRBJ1-6, with D uncertain. CDR1 is PRHDT, CDR2 FYEKMQ, per germline (reference sequence). The CDR3 is made up of 14 amino acids. Between the trimmed V and J ends, which lost 4 bases and 10 bases, there was a span of 14 bases. The CDR3 DNA is TGTGCCAGCAGCTCCGGGTCTCCCATGTCACCCCTCCACTTT. Protein: CASSSGSPMSPLHF.

The chain combines TRBV5-1 with TRBJ2-2; 8 bases match TRBD2. Germline V lookup: CDR1 SGHRS, CDR2 YFSETQ. After removal of 5 bases from V and 3 bases from J, the junction contained 9 bases not matched to a gene. There are 16 residues in the CDR3. In nucleotides, the CDR3 is TGCGCCAGCAGACGATCGGGGGGGCCCGACACCGGGGAGCTGTTTTTT. This encodes CASRRSGGPDTGELFF.

Many counts were recorded for this clone. The rearrangement joins TRBV9 to TRBJ1-3; 7 bases fit TRBD1. The germline V gene encodes CDR1 SGDLS and CDR2 YYNGEE. The V and J ends lost 1 base and 3 bases, in that order; junction bases with no gene match: 4. The CDR3 sequence is 15 residues long. The CDR3 is CASSVSGGDGNTIYF. CDR3 bases: TGTGCCAGCAGCGTATCAGGGGGAGATGGAAACACCATATATTTT.

The V and J genes are TRBV30 and TRBJ2-1; D may be TRBD2 (6 bases). The V and J ends lost 2 bases and 2 bases respectively, with 13 bases between them. Germline lookup yields CDR1 GTSNPN and CDR2 SVGIG (reference sequence). There are 15 residues in the CDR3. The DNA for the CDR3 is TGTGCCTGGAGTACCGGGGGAAGGCCCTACAATGAGCAGTTCTTC. Translated, it gives CAWSTGGRPYNEQFF.

The chain couples TRBV5-1 to TRBJ2-1; D is possibly TRBD2 (6 bases). Germline CDR1 and CDR2: SGHRS and YFSETQ. This CDR3 spans 14 amino acids. V lost 0 bases to trimming and J lost 5 bases, with 9 bases between them. CDR3 amino acids: CASSLASAHNEQFF. The DNA of the CDR3 is TGCGCCAGCAGCTTGGCTAGCGCTCACAATGAGCAGTTCTTC.

V usage is TRBV27 and J usage is TRBJ2-7; 9 bases fit TRBD2. The CDR3 extends over 14 amino acids. The V and J ends lost 5 bases and 3 bases, in that order; junction bases with no gene match: 5. CDR1 and CDR2 (germline): MNHEY, SMNVEV (reference sequence). The CDR3 loop reads CASSGAGGIYEQYF. Here the CDR3 DNA reads TGTGCCAGCAGTGGGGCGGGGGGGATCTACGAGCAGTACTTC.